The next 25 T cell receptor beta chains were all read from a single sample in a study of blood T cell repertoires in COVID-19. Repertoires were generated with immunoSEQ multiplex PCR, while TCRdb's copy carries only in-frame clones and drops some. The sample holds 150,000 to 200,000 clones, under 80% seen once. Sequencing was done on a sample of peripheral blood. The source is a woman of 80 years or more with acute or convalescent COVID-19.

V usage is TRBV11-2 and J usage is TRBJ2-1; TRBD2 agrees at 8 bases. Germline CDR1 reads SGHAT; CDR2 reads FQNNGV. With 3 bases clipped from V and 2 bases from J, the junction kept 6 bases outside the gene matches. The CDR3 spans 16 residues. In DNA form, the CDR3 reads TGTGCCAGCAGCTTTGCAAGCGGGAGAGCCTACAATGAGCAGTTCTTC. Translated, it gives CASSFASGRAYNEQFF.

This clone showed up just a few times. The chain links TRBV4-1 to TRBJ2-1; D is unresolved. The CDR3 is 16 residues long. Germline CDR1 reads MGHRA; CDR2 reads YSYEKL. Trimming shortened V by 0 bases and J by 5 bases, and 14 bases separated the two germline ends. The CDR3 coding sequence is TGCGCCAGCAGCCAAGATCCGGTGAGCACGAACAATGAGCAGTTCTTC. This translates into CASSQDPVSTNNEQFF.

The table lists this clone with a few counts. CDR3 bases: TGTGCCAGCAGTTACTCGCGCGCTGAAGCTTTCTTT. This codes for CASSYSRAEAFF. The V and J genes are TRBV6-6 and TRBJ1-1, with D unclear. Trimming removed 0 bases from V and 6 bases from J, with 5 bases in between. The CDR3 has 12 residues. Germline lookup yields CDR1 MNHNY and CDR2 SVGAGI (reference sequence).

The chain employs TRBV7-8 and TRBJ1-2; D is uncertain. This CDR3 is 16 amino acids long. Between the trimmed V and J ends, which lost 5 bases and 2 bases, there was a span of 18 bases. Germline lookup yields CDR1 SGHVS and CDR2 FQNEAQ. CDR3 in amino acids: CASSRDNAETNYGYTF. In DNA form, the CDR3 reads TGTGCCAGCAGCCGAGACAACGCTGAGACAAACTATGGCTACACCTTC.

This clone was detected only a few times. The chain recombines TRBV24-1 with TRBJ2-1; TRBD2 aligns across 9 bases. The CDR3 sequence is 14 residues long. The J segment lost 9 bases and the V segment lost 6 bases, leaving 8 bases of the junction unmatched. Germline loops: CDR1 KGHDR, CDR2 SFDVKD. The CDR3, as DNA: TGTGCCACCAGTTTCGGACTAGCGTCAGCTGAGCAGTTCTTC. This encodes CATSFGLASAEQFF.

This sequence joins TRBV5-1 and TRBJ2-1, with D perhaps matching TRBD2 (6 bases). Germline V gives CDR1 SGHRS, CDR2 YFSETQ. The CDR3 runs to 15 residues. With 7 bases removed from V and 6 bases from J, the gap between germline ends came to 20 bases. DNA of the CDR3: TGCGCCAGCTCCTGGGGCGGGTCCGGGGGCAATGAGCAGTTCTTC. Amino acid sequence: CASSWGGSGGNEQFF.

The V gene is TRBV11-2, the J gene TRBJ2-5; tentatively, D is TRBD1 (6 bases). Trimming cost V 5 bases and J 5 bases, with 18 bases left between them. CDR3 length: 15 residues. Germline V gene sequence: CDR1 SGHAT, CDR2 FQNNGV. CDR3 sequence: CASSLSQGTRETQYF. The CDR3 DNA reads as TGTGCCAGCAGCCTTTCCCAGGGGACGAGGGAGACCCAGTACTTC. Combining the CDR3 with reference TRBV11-2 and TRBJ2-5 gives the whole variable domain EAGVAQSPRYKIIEKRQSVAFWCNPISGHATLYWYQQILGQGPKLLIQFQNNGVVDDSQLPKDRFSAERLKGVDSTLKIQPAKLEDSAVYLCASSLSQGTRETQYFGPGTRLLVL.

This rearrangement joins TRBV6-2 or TRBV6-3 to TRBJ2-3; TRBD1 matches at 9 bases. Germline CDR1 is MNHEY and CDR2 is SVGEGT. The CDR3 consists of 15 residues. J gave up 1 base and V 4 bases, and 3 bases lay outside the gene matches. CDR3 region: CASSFGTGRTDTQYF. For the CDR3, the DNA is TGTGCCAGCAGTTTCGGGACAGGGCGCACAGATACGCAGTATTTT.

The chain combines TRBV5-6 with TRBJ2-5; 12 bases are a match to TRBD2. V dropped 0 bases and J dropped 7; count of bases not matched to a gene: 1. Per the germline V gene, CDR1 is SGHDT and CDR2 is YYEEEE. The CDR3 length is 14 residues. CDR3 DNA sequence: TGTGCCAGCAGCTTGGAACTAGCGGGAGGGACCCAGTACTTC. It translates to CASSLELAGGTQYF.

The rearrangement uses TRBV27 and TRBJ2-5; maybe TRBD2 (6 bases). V gave up 0 bases and J gave up 2 bases, with 10 bases separating them. CDR1 and CDR2 from the germline V gene are MNHEY and SMNVEV (reference sequence). This CDR3 is built from 15 residues. The CDR3 spells CASSLSSGQQETQYF. CDR3 sequence (DNA): TGTGCCAGCAGTTTATCGAGCGGGCAGCAAGAGACCCAGTACTTC.

This clone was counted between two and nine times. The rearrangement joins TRBV10-3 to TRBJ1-3; 7 bases align to TRBD1. The length of the CDR3 is 14 residues. V lost 6 bases, J lost 4 bases, and 6 bases stayed unmatched. Per the germline V gene, CDR1 is ENHRY and CDR2 is SYGVKD. The CDR3 DNA reads TGTGCCATCAGGAGACAGGGTTCGGGAAACACCATATATTTT. Protein product: CAIRRQGSGNTIYF.

V gene TRBV11-2 combines with J gene TRBJ2-7, with TRBD2 identical over 9 bases. V lost 1 base, J lost 5 bases, and 12 bases stayed unmatched. CDR3 length equals 17 residues. Germline V gene sequence: CDR1 SGHAT, CDR2 FQNNGV. Here the CDR3 reads CASSLGASGDFFHEQYF. CDR3 nucleotide sequence: TGTGCCAGCAGCTTAGGGGCTAGCGGGGATTTTTTTCACGAGCAGTACTTC.

The chain uses TRBV5-5 and TRBJ1-6, with TRBD1 matching over 9 bases. J gave up 9 bases and V 4 bases, and 8 bases lay outside the gene matches. This CDR3 contains 15 residues. The germline CDR1 and CDR2 sequences are SGHKS and YYEKEE (reference sequence). The CDR3 coding sequence is TGTGCCAGCAGCCCGGGACAGGGAATAGGTTCACCCCTCCACTTT. Translating gives CASSPGQGIGSPLHF.

The gene calls are TRBV7-7 and TRBJ2-5; 12 nucleotides agree with TRBD2. The V gene end was trimmed by 5 bases and the J gene end by 0 bases; junction bases not matched to a gene: 7. Germline CDR1 SSHAT, CDR2 FNYEAQ (reference sequence). The CDR3 length is 17 residues. CDR3 in DNA: TGTGCCAGCAGCCCAGGCACTAGCGGGGGGTACCAAGAGACCCAGTACTTC. Amino acids: CASSPGTSGGYQETQYF.

A single count supports this clone. This chain joins TRBV12-3 or TRBV12-4 and TRBJ1-6; TRBD1 is a possible D gene (5 bases). This CDR3 is built from 13 residues. The V and J ends lost 3 bases and 5 bases respectively, with 5 bases between them. In DNA, the CDR3 is TGTGCCAGCAGTTTGACAGATAATTCACCCCTCCACTTT. Protein product: CASSLTDNSPLHF.

The chain employs TRBV7-8 and TRBJ1-1, with 9 bases identical to TRBD1. V shed 5 bases and J 7 bases; nucleotides not matched to a gene: 11. Germline V lookup: CDR1 SGHVS, CDR2 FQNEAQ. This CDR3 spans 15 amino acids. DNA of the CDR3: TGTGCCAGCAGCAGCTTGGGACAGGGTTCCGGTGAAGCTTTCTTT. It yields the protein CASSSLGQGSGEAFF.

This chain connects TRBV3-1 (or the pseudogene TRBV3-2) to TRBJ2-5, with TRBD2 identical over 12 bases. V trimming: 4 bases; J trimming: 5 bases; junction bases outside the gene matches: 8. The CDR3 totals 16 residues. Germline CDR1 is LGHDT and CDR2 is YNNKEL (reference sequence). DNA for the CDR3: TGTGCCAGCAGCCCCGGACTAGCGGGATATGCCGAGACCCAGTACTTC. Encoded protein: CASSPGLAGYAETQYF.

V is TRBV7-2 and J is TRBJ1-6; the D gene is possibly TRBD1 (6 bases). Trimming removed 5 bases from V and 9 bases from J, with 11 bases in between. The CDR3 is 13 residues long. CDR1 SGHTA and CDR2 FQGNSA come from the germline V gene. CDR3 protein: CASSGGAASPLHF. The CDR3, as DNA: TGTGCCAGCAGCGGGGGGGCGGCTTCACCCCTCCACTTT.

V gene TRBV7-9 combines with J gene TRBJ2-3; D is perhaps TRBD2 (6 bases). Germline V gene sequence: CDR1 SEHNR, CDR2 FQNEAQ (reference sequence). V lost 4 bases and J 2 bases, leaving 19 bases between the germline ends. The CDR3 has 17 residues. CDR3 sequence (DNA): TGTGCCAGCAGCTCAAATGGGGGGACGTTGATCACAGATACGCAGTATTTT. This translates into CASSSNGGTLITDTQYF.

The CDR3 DNA reads TGTGCCAGCAGTGAAGGGAGCGGACTCTTCTACGAGCAGTACTTC. It encodes CASSEGSGLFYEQYF. This sequence joins TRBV6-1 and TRBJ2-7; possibly TRBD2 for D (5 bases). The germline CDR1 and CDR2 sequences are MNHNS and SASEGT. Trimming stripped 1 base from V and 3 bases from J, with 13 bases between. The CDR3 is 15 amino acids.

This chain uses TRBV7-3 with TRBJ1-5, with 9 positions matching TRBD1. The CDR3 loop spans 17 amino acids. CDR1 and CDR2 (germline): SGHTA, FQGTGA. The trim removed 5 bases at V and 2 bases at J, leaving 10 bases unmatched. In nucleotides, the CDR3 is TGTGCCAGCAGCGGGGGACAGGGAGGTTACGGCAATCAGCCCCAGCATTTT. The encoded protein is CASSGGQGGYGNQPQHF. The full variable domain, its missing parts supplied by reference TRBV7-3 and TRBJ1-5, is GAGVSQTPSNKVTEKGKYVELRCDPISGHTALYWYRQSLGQGPEFLIYFQGTGAADDSGLPNDRFFAVRPEGSVSTLKIQRTERGDSAVYLCASSGGQGGYGNQPQHFGDGTRLSIL.

CDR3 nucleotides: TGCGCCAGCAACCGGGACAGGGGAGAGGCAGATACGCAGTATTTT. Its translation: CASNRDRGEADTQYF. The chain uses TRBV5-1 and TRBJ2-3; the match to TRBD1 covers 10 bases. The germline gives CDR1 SGHRS, CDR2 YFSETQ. This CDR3 is 15 amino acids long. The trim removed 6 bases at V and 4 bases at J, leaving 8 bases unmatched. The variable domain in full, with the rest retrieved from reference TRBV5-1 and TRBJ2-3, is KAGVTQTPRYLIKTRGQQVTLSCSPISGHRSVSWYQQTPGQGLQFLFEYFSETQRNKGNFPGRFSGRQFSNSRSEMNVSTLELGDSALYLCASNRDRGEADTQYFGPGTRLTVL.

V gene TRBV6-2 or TRBV6-3 combines with J gene TRBJ1-1; 9 nucleotides align to TRBD1. The CDR3 spans 17 residues. CDR1 and CDR2 (germline): MNHEY, SVGEGT. J lost 2 bases, V lost 2 bases, and 9 bases had no gene match. CDR3 loop: CASSYPRTGDFNTEAFF. CDR3 DNA sequence: TGTGCCAGCAGTTACCCTAGGACAGGGGACTTTAACACTGAAGCTTTCTTT.

The chain employs TRBV7-9 and TRBJ1-4; D is unclear. Germline-derived CDR1 and CDR2 are SEHNR and FQNEAQ (reference sequence). The CDR3 extends over 15 amino acids. Deletions cut 5 bases from V and 3 bases from J, with 13 bases between. The CDR3 nucleotides are TGTGCCAGCAGCCAAGAGGGATCGCCTAATGAAAAACTGTTTTTT. Protein: CASSQEGSPNEKLFF.

This clone showed up just a few times. The rearrangement uses TRBV7-9 and TRBJ2-5, with D possibly matching TRBD2 (6 bases). The CDR3 sequence is 13 residues long. CDR1 SEHNR and CDR2 FQNEAQ come from the germline V gene (reference sequence). V was clipped by 7 bases and J by 3 bases, with 12 bases between them. In nucleotides, the CDR3 is TGTGCCAGCACCGTGACTAGTAAAGAGACCCAGTACTTC. Translating gives CASTVTSKETQYF.